Sequencing of this T cell receptor beta chain was carried out in a study of T-cell memory formation after mild COVID-19. Study in general: The TCR clusters were mostly specific to one donor. Study-level findings and limits: Contracting clones from day 15 to 85 showed balanced CD4/CD8; later expanders favored CD4+. For contracting clones, CD4+ ones sat mainly in CM and EM, CD8+ in EMRA. Nothing showed for sure that second-wave clones peaking on day 37 were SARS-CoV-2 specific.

A single record per CDR3 protein comes from TCRdb applying MiXCR to the 5' RACE reads. The sample records about 150,000 distinct CDR3 sequences, 15% to 20% being singletons. Trimming stripped 7 bases from V and 6 bases from J, with 15 bases between. The CDR3 contains 13 residues. The germline V gene encodes CDR1 MNHEY and CDR2 SVGAGI. This clonotype has just a few counts. The target antigen is unknown. The receptor's source is an adult woman who had mild COVID-19 (a few samples of this study predate the infection). Cell type and time point are not known. The chain combines TRBV6-5 with TRBJ1-2; D is unclear. Sequencing was carried out using PBMCs or a T cell subset sorted from them (not recorded which). The CDR3 DNA reads TGTGCCAGCACCATGAGTAGGTTCAATGGCTACACCTTC. Its protein product is CASTMSRFNGYTF.